This TCR beta chain was recorded in a study of vaccination effects on CD4 cells after COVID-19. Whole-study context: Samples came from a couple of convalescent patients 16 days and one week before vaccination. The study's findings and limits: In the study, convalescent patients were few, and early post-infection timepoints were absent. Marked clonal contraction was seen late after vaccination (in both infection- and vaccine-induced clones).

Sequencing was performed with immunoSEQ multiplex PCR; in TCRdb, only in-frame clones are kept and a portion is missing. The sample carries 20,000 to 25,000 clones, roughly 70% recorded once. The CDR3 totals 13 residues. V lost 6 bases and J 2 bases, leaving 10 bases between the germline ends. Points on this clone: The antigen remains unidentified. Other DNA sequences of this sample code for an identical CDR3.

Pools of viral peptides were used by the ViraFEST assay to expand antigen-specific CD4+ T cells ahead of sequencing. Subsequent to 10 days of culture, CD4+ T cells were isolated. According to PCR results, the person was infected with SARS-CoV-2 between March and December 2020. IL-2 at 8 to 10 IU/ml and peptides at about 9.2 ug/ml were added to cultured PBMC, about 1.8 million per well. V usage is TRBV12-3 or TRBV12-4 and J usage is TRBJ1-2, with a tentative D call TRBD1 (6 bases). The clonotype was recovered from a human donor who had a prior SARS-CoV-2 infection. Specimen: CD4+ T cells from PBMCs cultured with a peptide pool, collected before COVID-19 vaccination. CDR3 nucleotide sequence: TGTGCCAGCAGCCCCACAGGGAACTATGGCTACACCTTC. This encodes CASSPTGNYGYTF.